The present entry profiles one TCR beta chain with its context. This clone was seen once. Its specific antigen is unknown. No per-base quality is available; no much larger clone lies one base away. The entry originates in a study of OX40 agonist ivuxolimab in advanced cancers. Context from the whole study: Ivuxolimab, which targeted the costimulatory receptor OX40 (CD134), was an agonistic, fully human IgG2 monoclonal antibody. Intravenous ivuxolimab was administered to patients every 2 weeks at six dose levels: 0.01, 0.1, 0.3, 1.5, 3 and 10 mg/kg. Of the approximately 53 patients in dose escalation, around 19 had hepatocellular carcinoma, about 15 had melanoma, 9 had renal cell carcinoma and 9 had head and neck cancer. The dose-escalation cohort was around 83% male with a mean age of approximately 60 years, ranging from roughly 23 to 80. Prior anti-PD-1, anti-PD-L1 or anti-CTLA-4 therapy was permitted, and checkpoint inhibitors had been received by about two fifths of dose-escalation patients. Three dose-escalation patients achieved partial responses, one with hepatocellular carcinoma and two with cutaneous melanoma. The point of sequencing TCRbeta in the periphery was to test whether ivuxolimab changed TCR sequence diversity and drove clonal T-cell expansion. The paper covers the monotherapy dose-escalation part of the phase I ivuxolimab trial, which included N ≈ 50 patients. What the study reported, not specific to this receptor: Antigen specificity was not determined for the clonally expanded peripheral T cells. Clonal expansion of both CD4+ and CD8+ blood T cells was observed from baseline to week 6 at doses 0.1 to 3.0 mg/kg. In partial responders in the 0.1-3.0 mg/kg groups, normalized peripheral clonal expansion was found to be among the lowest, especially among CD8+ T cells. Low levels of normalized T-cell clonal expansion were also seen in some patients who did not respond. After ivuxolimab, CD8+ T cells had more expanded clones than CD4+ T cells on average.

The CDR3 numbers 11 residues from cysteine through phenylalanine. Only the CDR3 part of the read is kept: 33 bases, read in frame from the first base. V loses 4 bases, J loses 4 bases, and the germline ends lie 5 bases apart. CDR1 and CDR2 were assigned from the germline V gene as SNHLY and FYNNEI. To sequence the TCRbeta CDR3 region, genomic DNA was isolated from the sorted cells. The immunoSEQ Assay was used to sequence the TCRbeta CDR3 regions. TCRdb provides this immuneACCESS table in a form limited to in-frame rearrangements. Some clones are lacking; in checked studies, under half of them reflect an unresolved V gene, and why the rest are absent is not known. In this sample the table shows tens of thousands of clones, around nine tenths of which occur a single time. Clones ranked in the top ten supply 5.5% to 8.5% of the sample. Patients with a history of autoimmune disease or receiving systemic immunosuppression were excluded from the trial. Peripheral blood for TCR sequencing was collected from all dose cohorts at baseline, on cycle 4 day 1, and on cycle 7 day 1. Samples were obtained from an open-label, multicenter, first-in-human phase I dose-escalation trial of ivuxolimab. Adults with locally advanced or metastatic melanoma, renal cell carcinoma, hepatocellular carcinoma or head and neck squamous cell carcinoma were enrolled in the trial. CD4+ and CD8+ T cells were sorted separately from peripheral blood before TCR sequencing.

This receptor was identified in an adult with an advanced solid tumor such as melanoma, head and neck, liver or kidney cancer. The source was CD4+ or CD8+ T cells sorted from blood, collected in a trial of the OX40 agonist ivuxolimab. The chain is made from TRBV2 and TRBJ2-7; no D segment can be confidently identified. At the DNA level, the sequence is TGTGCCAGCAGTGTGCTATACGAGCAGTACTTC. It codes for CASSVLYEQYF.